This T cell receptor beta chain appears in the sequencing data of a study of somatic mutations in cytotoxic T cells in rheumatoid arthritis. At the level of the study: Patient blood, which was peripheral blood collected as 30 ml EDTA, was drawn right after diagnosis and before any treatment started.

V was cut by 5 bases and J by 6 bases, with 11 bases left in between. Per the germline V gene, CDR1 is MNHEY and CDR2 is SVGAGI. The CDR3 is made up of 13 amino acids. Profiled with immunoSEQ multiplex PCR; TCRdb holds only in-frame clones, not every one. Of roughly 30,000 clones detected, 75% to 90% appear once; the ten largest clones hold around 8.3%. The chain employs TRBV6-5 and TRBJ1-5; D call uncertain. Sequenced material: CD8+ T cells sorted from blood. The clonotype originates from an adult with rheumatoid arthritis. CDR3 region: CASSEGGIQPQHF. The CDR3 nucleotides read TGTGCCAGCAGTGAGGGAGGAATTCAGCCCCAGCATTTT.